This section outlines one T cell receptor beta chain sequence together with its context. The antigen remains undetermined. The TCR beta library used iRepertoire HTBI primers with Arm-PCR amplification of CDR3. MiXCR, run by TCRdb on the multiplex PCR reads, gives a single entry per CDR3 protein. The sample has 500,000 or so distinct CDR3 sequences, roughly 15% seen once. The source of the sample is a study of regulatory T cells in long-lasting Graves disease. Looking at the study overall: Prior antithyroid drug treatment in newly diagnosed Graves' patients lasted under 3 months. Study-wide results and caveats: Since the sample size was small, accuracy may have been reduced.

Time point in this sample: newly diagnosed GD, antithyroid drugs for less than 3 months. Following extraction of RNA from PBMCs, that RNA was used to make the TCR library. Per American Thyroid Association guidelines, Graves' disease was diagnosed. V lost 5 bases to trimming and J lost 5 bases; unmatched junction nucleotides: 7. The CDR3 extends over 14 amino acids. CDR1 MNHEY and CDR2 SVGEGT come from the germline V gene. These data are also associated with another study on T cells in Graves' hyperthyroidism and ophthalmopathy. From that paper: Using the HTBI primer set, a first-round RT-PCR was run on the TCR CDR3.

The sample in question was peripheral blood mononuclear cells (PBMCs), obtained at new diagnosis, from a patient treated with antithyroid drugs. V usage is TRBV6-2 or TRBV6-3 and J usage is TRBJ1-2; 8 bases are shared with TRBD1. This sequence was found in a woman aged 40 to 65 with Graves disease. CDR3 sequence: CASSRDRRGYGYTF. The CDR3 nucleotides are TGTGCCAGCAGTCGGGACAGGAGAGGGTATGGCTACACCTTC.